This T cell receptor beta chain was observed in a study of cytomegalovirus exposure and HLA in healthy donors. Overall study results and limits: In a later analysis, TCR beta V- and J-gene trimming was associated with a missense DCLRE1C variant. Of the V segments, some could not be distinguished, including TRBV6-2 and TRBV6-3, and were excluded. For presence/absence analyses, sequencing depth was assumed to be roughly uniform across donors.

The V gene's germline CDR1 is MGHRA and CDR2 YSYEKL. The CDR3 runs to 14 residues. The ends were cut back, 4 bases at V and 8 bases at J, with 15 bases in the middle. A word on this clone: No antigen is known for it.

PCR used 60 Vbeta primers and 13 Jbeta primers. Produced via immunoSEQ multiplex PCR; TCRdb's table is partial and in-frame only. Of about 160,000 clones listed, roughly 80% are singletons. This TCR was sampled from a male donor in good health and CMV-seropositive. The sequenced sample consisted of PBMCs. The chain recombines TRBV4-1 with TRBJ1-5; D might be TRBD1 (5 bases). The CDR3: CASSPQGAIKPQHF. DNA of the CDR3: TGCGCCAGCAGCCCCCAAGGGGCGATTAAGCCCCAGCATTTT.